This is a list of T cell receptor beta chains from one sample in a study of T cells after yellow fever vaccination. TCRdb recomputed calls from the 5' RACE reads with MiXCR, one row per CDR3 protein. The sample records roughly 120,000 distinct CDR3 sequences, under 8% being singletons. The sample consisted of CD4+ T cells sorted from PBMCs, taken 9 to 10 days after the first yellow fever vaccination. These receptors originate from a man between 18 and 35 years old who received the YFV17D yellow fever vaccine. CDR3s include the opening cysteine and the closing phenylalanine or tryptophan. A D gene is named only where the DNA matches it firmly. Clone sizes are given selectively: once, few, many, or a class where the clone is expanded.

abundance,v_gene,d_gene,j_gene,len,CDR3aa,CDR3nt
many,TRBV29-1,.,TRBJ1-2,12,CSATTVRYGYTF,TGCAGCGCTACGACAGTTCGATATGGCTACACCTTC
many,TRBV14,.,TRBJ2-7,14,CASSQLGPPYEQYF,TGTGCCAGCAGCCAATTAGGACCTCCCTACGAGCAGTACTTC
many,TRBV18,.,TRBJ2-1,14,CASSPPSLGREQFF,TGTGCCAGCTCACCACCCAGCCTAGGTCGGGAGCAGTTCTTC
.,TRBV5-4,TRBD1,TRBJ2-5,14,CASSSWDSRETQYF,TGTGCCAGCAGCTCCTGGGACAGCCGAGAGACCCAGTACTTC
many,TRBV3-2,.,TRBJ1-6,14,CASSRQTLGSPLHF,TGTGCCAGCAGTCGACAAACCCTCGGTTCACCCCTCCACTTT
.,TRBV20-1,TRBD1,TRBJ2-7,12,CSAQRTGNEQYF,TGCAGTGCTCAAAGGACAGGCAACGAGCAGTACTTC
many,TRBV6-2/TRBV6-3,.,TRBJ1-5,15,CASSYGGVGNQPQHF,TGTGCCAGCAGTTACGGAGGGGTCGGCAATCAGCCCCAGCATTTT
many,TRBV7-7,.,TRBJ2-2,15,CASSSIPRGTGELFF,TGTGCCAGCAGCTCTATCCCCCGTGGGACCGGGGAGCTGTTTTTT
.,TRBV6-1,.,TRBJ2-2,11,CASAFAGELFF,TGTGCCAGCGCCTTCGCCGGGGAGCTGTTTTTT
few,TRBV18,TRBD1,TRBJ1-5,14,CASALTGVFQPQHF,TGTGCCAGCGCCTTAACAGGGGTCTTTCAGCCCCAGCATTTT
many,TRBV20-1,.,TRBJ2-1,13,CSARGYQYNEQFF,TGCAGTGCTAGAGGGTACCAGTACAATGAGCAGTTCTTC
many,TRBV7-9,.,TRBJ1-4,16,CASSFPAGTNDEKLFF,TGTGCCAGCAGCTTTCCCGCAGGGACAAACGATGAAAAACTGTTTTTT
many,TRBV5-1,.,TRBJ2-1,16,CASSLAVQGSNNEQFF,TGCGCCAGCAGCCTGGCCGTCCAGGGGAGTAACAATGAGCAGTTCTTC
many,TRBV18,.,TRBJ1-5,17,CASSQERVQYSNQPQHF,TGTGCCAGCTCACAAGAGCGGGTCCAATATAGCAATCAGCCCCAGCATTTT
many,TRBV12-3/TRBV12-4,TRBD1,TRBJ2-3,15,CASSLEQGAADTQYF,TGTGCCAGCAGTTTAGAACAGGGGGCGGCAGATACGCAGTATTTT
many,TRBV7-2,.,TRBJ2-2,15,CASSFDSQNTGELFF,TGTGCCAGCAGCTTCGACTCCCAGAACACCGGGGAGCTGTTTTTT
many,TRBV7-8,.,TRBJ2-5,14,CASSLEITRETQYF,TGTGCCAGCAGCTTAGAAATTACACGGGAGACCCAGTACTTC
many,TRBV20-1,.,TRBJ2-1,13,CSARRAPYNEQFF,TGCAGTGCGCGCCGGGCCCCGTACAATGAGCAGTTCTTC
many,TRBV6-2/TRBV6-3,.,TRBJ2-1,14,CASSLFAGSNEQFF,TGTGCCAGCAGTTTGTTCGCAGGGAGCAATGAGCAGTTCTTC
.,TRBV20-1,.,TRBJ2-2,17,CSARDVLFGFRAGELFF,TGCAGTGCTAGAGACGTTCTCTTTGGGTTTAGGGCCGGGGAGCTGTTTTTT
many,TRBV4-1,.,TRBJ1-2,14,CASSSQALNYGYTF,TGCGCCAGCAGCAGCCAGGCCTTAAACTATGGCTACACCTTC
many,TRBV6-1,TRBD1,TRBJ2-7,14,CASRSTGGNYEQYF,TGTGCCAGCAGGTCGACAGGGGGCAACTACGAGCAGTACTTC
many,TRBV9,.,TRBJ2-3,14,CASSVDGRTDTQYF,TGTGCCAGCAGCGTTGACGGACGCACAGATACGCAGTATTTT
many,TRBV5-1,.,TRBJ2-5,12,CASSLLKETQYF,TGCGCCAGCAGCTTGTTAAAGGAGACCCAGTACTTC
many,TRBV5-1,TRBD1,TRBJ2-2,15,CASSPGQGMTGELFF,TGCGCCAGCAGCCCGGGACAGGGGATGACCGGGGAGCTGTTTTTT
.,TRBV2,.,TRBJ2-1,12,CASRGGLIEQFF,TGTGCCAGCAGGGGGGGCCTGATTGAGCAGTTCTTC
many,TRBV7-2,TRBD2,TRBJ2-2,13,CASSSRLAGELFF,TGTGCCAGCAGCTCGAGACTAGCGGGGGAGCTGTTTTTT
many,TRBV6-1,.,TRBJ2-1,12,CASSAVWDEQFF,TGTGCCAGCAGTGCAGTTTGGGATGAGCAGTTCTTC
.,TRBV19,TRBD1,TRBJ2-7,13,CASSRTGAYEQYF,TGTGCCAGTAGTAGGACAGGGGCATACGAGCAGTACTTC